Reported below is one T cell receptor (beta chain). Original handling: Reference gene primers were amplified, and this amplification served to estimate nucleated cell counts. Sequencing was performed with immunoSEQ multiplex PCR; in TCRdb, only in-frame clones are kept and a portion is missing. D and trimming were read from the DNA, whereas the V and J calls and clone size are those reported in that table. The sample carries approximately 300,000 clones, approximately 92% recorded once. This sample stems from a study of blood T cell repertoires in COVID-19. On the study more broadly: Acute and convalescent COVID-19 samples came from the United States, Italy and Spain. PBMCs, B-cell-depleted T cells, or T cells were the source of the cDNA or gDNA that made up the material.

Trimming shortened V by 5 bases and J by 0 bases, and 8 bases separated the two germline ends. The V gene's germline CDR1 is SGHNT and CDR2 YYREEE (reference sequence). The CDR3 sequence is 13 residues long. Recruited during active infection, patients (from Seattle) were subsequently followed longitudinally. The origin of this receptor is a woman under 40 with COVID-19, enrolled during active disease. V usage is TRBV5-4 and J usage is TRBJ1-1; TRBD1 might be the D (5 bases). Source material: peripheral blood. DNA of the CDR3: TGTGCCAGCAGTCGGACATTGAACACTGAAGCTTTCTTT. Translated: CASSRTLNTEAFF.